This T cell receptor beta chain was retrieved from a study of T cell responses to AZD1222 COVID-19 vaccine. Whole-study results and caveats: The donor group comprised mostly white British people and more females; the analysis possibly underestimated clonal diversity.

Here immunoSEQ multiplex PCR was the method, and the copy in TCRdb shows in-frame clones only, minus some. The sample comprises more than 110,000 clones, approximately 90% of which are singletons, and roughly 3.4% rests with the top ten. Germline loops: CDR1 MNHEY, CDR2 SVGEGT. The CDR3 consists of 13 residues. V lost 6 bases to trimming and J lost 7 bases; unmatched junction nucleotides: 6. With respect to this clone: Antigen: not known.

Timing groups of about 4 and about 12 weeks for second doses were pooled. Sequencing used peripheral blood, obtained 28 days after the second AZD1222 dose. The sequence was obtained from an adult who received the AZD1222 COVID-19 vaccine. The chain is built from TRBV6-2 or TRBV6-3 and TRBJ1-5, with TRBD1 identical over 7 bases. The CDR3 region has the DNA TGTGCCAGCAGCCGTCTGACAGGGCAGCCCCAGCATTTT. Its translation is CASSRLTGQPQHF.